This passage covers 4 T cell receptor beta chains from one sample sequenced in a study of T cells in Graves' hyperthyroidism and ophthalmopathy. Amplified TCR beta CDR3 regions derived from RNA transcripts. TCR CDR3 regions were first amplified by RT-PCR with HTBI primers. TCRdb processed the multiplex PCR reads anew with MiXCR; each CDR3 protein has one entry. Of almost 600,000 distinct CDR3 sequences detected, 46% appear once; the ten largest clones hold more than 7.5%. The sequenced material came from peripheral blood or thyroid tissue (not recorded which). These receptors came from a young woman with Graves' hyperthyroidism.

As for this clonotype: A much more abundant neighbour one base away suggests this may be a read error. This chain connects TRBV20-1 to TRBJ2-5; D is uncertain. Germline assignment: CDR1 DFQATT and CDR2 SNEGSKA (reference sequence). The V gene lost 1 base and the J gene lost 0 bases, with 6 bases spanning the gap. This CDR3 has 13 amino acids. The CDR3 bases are TGCAGTGCTAGAGCGGCGTACCAAGAGACCCAGTACTTC. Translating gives CSARAAYQETQYF.

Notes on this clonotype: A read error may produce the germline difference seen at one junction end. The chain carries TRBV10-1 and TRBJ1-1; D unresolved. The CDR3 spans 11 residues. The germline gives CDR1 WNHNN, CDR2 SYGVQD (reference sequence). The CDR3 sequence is CASSDNNEAFF. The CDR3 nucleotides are TGCGCCAGCAGTGATAACAATGAAGCTTTCTTT.

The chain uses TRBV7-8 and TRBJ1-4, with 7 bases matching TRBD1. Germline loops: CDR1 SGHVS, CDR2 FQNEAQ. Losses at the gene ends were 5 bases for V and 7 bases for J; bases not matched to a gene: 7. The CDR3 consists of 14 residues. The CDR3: CASSKGGEAEKLFF. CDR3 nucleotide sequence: TGTGCCAGCAGCAAAGGGGGCGAGGCTGAAAAACTGTTTTTT.

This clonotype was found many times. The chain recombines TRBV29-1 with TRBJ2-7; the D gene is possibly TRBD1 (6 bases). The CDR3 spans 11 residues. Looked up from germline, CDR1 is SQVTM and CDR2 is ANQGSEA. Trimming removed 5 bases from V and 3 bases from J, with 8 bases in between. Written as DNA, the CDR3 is TGCAGCGTTCAGGGGAACTACGAGCAGTACTTC. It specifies CSVQGNYEQYF.